The next 10 T cell receptor beta chains were all read from a single sample in a study of vaccination and CD4 T cells after COVID-19. No antigens are known for them. Stated treatment: approximately nine-day PBMC culture with coronavirus spike peptide pools or control peptides (ViraFEST assay). Oncomine TCR Beta short-read sequencing was applied to DNA from cultured CD4+ T cells. MiXCR, applied by TCRdb to the PCR reads, yields one record per CDR3 protein. The table includes approximately 3,500 distinct CDR3 sequences, roughly 44% detected once. The sequenced material came from CD4+ T cells from blood, cultured in vitro. These TCRs come from a human donor who had recovered from COVID-19.

The rearrangement links TRBV7-2 to TRBJ1-3, with D perhaps matching TRBD1 (6 bases). The V end was cut by 0 bases, the J end by 3 bases, with 12 bases between. The length of the CDR3 is 16 residues. CDR1 is SGHTA and CDR2 is FQGNSA in the germline V gene. The CDR3 nucleotides read TGTGCCAGCAGCTTAGCTGGCGGGGGCTTTGGAAACACCATATATTTT. It yields the protein CASSLAGGGFGNTIYF.

V is TRBV7-3 and J is TRBJ2-7; 7 bases are shared with TRBD1. The CDR3 runs 13 residues. J lost 6 bases, V lost 2 bases, and 4 bases had no gene match. CDR1 SGHTA and CDR2 FQGTGA come from the germline V gene. The CDR3 region is CASSLYPGGEQYF. The CDR3 nucleotides read TGTGCCAGCAGCTTATACCCAGGGGGCGAGCAGTACTTC.

The chain links TRBV6-1 to TRBJ1-1, with 7 bases lining up with TRBD1. Trimming cost V 10 bases and J 4 bases; bases outside gene matches: 9. The CDR3 is 13 residues long. Germline values: CDR1 MNHNS, CDR2 SASEGT. The CDR3: CATRWAGGTEAFF. CDR3 DNA: TGTGCCACCAGGTGGGCAGGGGGCACTGAAGCTTTCTTT.

V and J are TRBV6-1 and TRBJ1-5, with D possibly matching TRBD1 (5 bases). The length of the CDR3 is 16 residues. Germline lookup yields CDR1 MNHNS and CDR2 SASEGT. V was clipped by 4 bases and J by 4 bases, with 17 bases between them. The DNA for the CDR3 is TGTGCCAGCAGTGGGACCCCCGGGACGGAAAATCAGCCCCAGCATTTT. It encodes CASSGTPGTENQPQHF.

This rearrangement joins TRBV7-2 to TRBJ2-1; D is undetermined. Germline CDR1 SGHTA, CDR2 FQGNSA. With 3 bases removed from V and 4 bases from J, the gap between germline ends came to 7 bases. This CDR3 is 13 amino acids long. CDR3 loop: CASSLNSYNEQFF. The CDR3 coding sequence is TGTGCCAGCAGCTTGAATAGTTACAATGAGCAGTTCTTC.

CDR3 coding DNA: TGCAGCGTTGAAGGTGGGGGGTATGGCACTGAAGCTTTCTTT. It codes for CSVEGGGYGTEAFF. The chain uses TRBV29-1 and TRBJ1-1, with D maybe TRBD1 (5 bases). Trimming pared 1 base from V and 4 bases from J, leaving 13 bases between. CDR3 length: 14 residues. The germline gives CDR1 SQVTM, CDR2 ANQGSEA. Combining the CDR3 with reference TRBV29-1 and TRBJ1-1 gives the whole variable domain SAVISQKPSRDICQRGTSLTIQCQVDSQVTMMFWYRQQPGQSLTLIATANQGSEATYESGFVIDKFPISRPNLTFSTLTVSNMSPEDSSIYLCSVEGGGYGTEAFFGQGTRLTVV.

This clonotype has a handful of counts. The chain uses TRBV6-5 and TRBJ1-2, with D uncertain. The germline gives CDR1 MNHEY, CDR2 SVGAGI. The V and J ends lost 0 bases and 4 bases respectively, with 12 bases between them. The CDR3 is made up of 15 amino acids. In nucleotides, the CDR3 is TGTGCCAGCAGTTACTCGGTGCGGACGGGCTATGGCTACACCTTC. Protein sequence: CASSYSVRTGYGYTF.

The chain is built from TRBV9 and TRBJ2-1, with 7 bases lining up with TRBD2. The CDR3 covers 14 residues. Trimming removed 0 bases from V and 6 bases from J; junction bases left unmatched: 3. The germline V gene has CDR1 SGDLS and CDR2 YYNGEE. The CDR3 DNA sequence: TGTGCCAGCAGCGTAGGGGGACTACTCAATGAGCAGTTCTTC. Protein product: CASSVGGLLNEQFF.

V gene TRBV18 combines with J gene TRBJ2-5; TRBD2 matches 13 bases. The CDR3 contains 15 residues. The V gene's germline CDR1 is KGHSH and CDR2 LQKENI. V shed 4 bases and J 3 bases; nucleotides not matched to a gene: 2. The CDR3, as DNA: TGTGCCAGCTCACGAACTAGCGGGAGGGAAGAGACCCAGTACTTC. It specifies CASSRTSGREETQYF.

The genes are TRBV7-2 and TRBJ2-7; D ambiguous. The germline V gene encodes CDR1 SGHTA and CDR2 FQGNSA. The CDR3 spans 13 residues. V lost 1 base, J lost 3 bases, and 7 bases lay in between. The DNA for the CDR3 is TGTGCCAGCAGCTTAGGTACGATCTACGAGCAGTACTTC. Its protein product is CASSLGTIYEQYF.